These 26 T cell receptor beta chains were all obtained from the same sample, sequenced in a study of blood T cell repertoires in COVID-19. The assay was immunoSEQ multiplex PCR, and TCRdb's table has in-frame clones only and misses some. The repertoire consists of 12,000 or so clones, with approximately 85% occurring once and the leading ten covering roughly 5.1%. Sequencing was performed on peripheral blood. These receptors all come from a human donor in a cohort sampled during active COVID-19.

V gene TRBV18 combines with J gene TRBJ1-6, with D possibly TRBD1 on 5 matching bases. This CDR3 comprises 19 residues. Trimming stripped 1 base from V and 3 bases from J, with 19 bases between. Germline CDR1 and CDR2: KGHSH and LQKENI. CDR3 in DNA: TGTGCCAGCTCACCACTTCAGGTTGGCCAGGGTCTCTATAATTCACCCCTCCACTTT. It codes for CASSPLQVGQGLYNSPLHF.

Written as DNA, the CDR3 is TGTGCCAGCAAGTTGGCAGGGGGCGAGTACGAGCAGTACTTC. Its protein product is CASKLAGGEYEQYF. The V call is TRBV27, the J call TRBJ2-7, with 8 positions matching TRBD1. The V segment lost 7 bases and the J segment 4 bases; nucleotides outside the gene matches: 9. The CDR3 runs 14 residues. Per the germline V gene, CDR1 is MNHEY and CDR2 is SMNVEV (reference sequence).

This chain links TRBV4-1 with TRBJ2-5, with TRBD2 matching over 9 bases. Germline V lookup: CDR1 MGHRA, CDR2 YSYEKL. V lost 1 base and J lost 5; bases outside the gene matches: 14. The CDR3 is 18 residues long. CDR3 nucleotide sequence: TGCGCCAGCAGCCAAGGAGTTAGCGGGAGCCCGGCCGGGGAGACCCAGTACTTC. Translating it yields CASSQGVSGSPAGETQYF.

This clone has only one observation. This rearrangement joins TRBV10-3 to TRBJ2-7; 7 positions agree with TRBD1. Germline CDR1 and CDR2: ENHRY and SYGVKD. The CDR3 loop spans 15 amino acids. Trimming removed 10 bases from V and 5 bases from J; junction bases left unmatched: 17. The CDR3 sequence: CATQGQAGQVDEQYF. The CDR3 bases are TGTGCCACCCAAGGACAGGCTGGGCAGGTAGACGAGCAGTACTTC.

V gene TRBV7-8 combines with J gene TRBJ2-1, with D possibly TRBD1 on 5 matching bases. The CDR3 has 16 amino acids. Germline assignment: CDR1 SGHVS and CDR2 FQNEAQ. The ends were cut back, 5 bases at V and 4 bases at J, with 18 bases in the middle. The CDR3 loop is CASSPGLGVDYNEQFF. The CDR3 DNA reads as TGTGCCAGCAGCCCAGGGCTGGGTGTGGATTACAATGAGCAGTTCTTC.

The chain links TRBV3-1 (or the pseudogene TRBV3-2) to TRBJ2-5; 8 bases align to TRBD2. Germline CDR1 reads LGHDT; CDR2 reads YNNKEL (reference sequence). The CDR3 has 15 amino acids. The trim removed 0 bases at V and 7 bases at J, leaving 7 bases unmatched. The CDR3 here is CASSQDWGLDATQYF. The CDR3 coding sequence is TGTGCCAGCAGCCAAGATTGGGGACTAGACGCGACCCAGTACTTC.

This chain joins TRBV18 and TRBJ2-3; D possibly corresponds to TRBD1 (6 bases). This CDR3 region has 15 residues. CDR1 is KGHSH, CDR2 LQKENI, per germline. V shed 6 bases and J shed 0 bases, with 13 bases lying between them. The CDR3 DNA is TGTGCCAGCTCCGCGGACAGATCTAGCACAGATACGCAGTATTTT. It codes for CASSADRSSTDTQYF.

The chain has TRBV6-4 and TRBJ2-1; 7 nucleotides agree with TRBD2. After removal of 5 bases from V and 7 bases from J, the junction contained 8 bases not matched to a gene. CDR1 MRHNA and CDR2 SNTAGT come from the germline V gene. The length of the CDR3 is 14 residues. The CDR3 reads CASSKGGQSNEQFF. In DNA form, the CDR3 reads TGTGCCAGCAGTAAGGGAGGGCAGTCAAATGAGCAGTTCTTC.

The genes are TRBV3-1 (or the pseudogene TRBV3-2) and TRBJ1-1; perhaps TRBD1 as D (6 bases). CDR3 length: 15 residues. V lost 1 base and J lost 5, with 14 bases in between. The germline CDR1 and CDR2 sequences are LGHDT and YNNKEL (reference sequence). CDR3 in DNA: TGTGCCAGCAGCCAAGTGGGGGCCGGGATAACTGAAGCTTTCTTT. Amino acids: CASSQVGAGITEAFF.

CDR3 loop: CASSLLGGRGTGELFF. In DNA form, the CDR3 reads TGTGCCAGCAGCTTGCTTGGCGGGAGAGGGACCGGGGAGCTGTTTTTT. V usage is TRBV5-4 and J usage is TRBJ2-2; 7 nucleotides line up with TRBD2. V was clipped by 1 base and J by 5 bases; unmatched bases: 8. Germline values: CDR1 SGHNT, CDR2 YYREEE (reference sequence). The CDR3 has 16 amino acids.

The chain couples TRBV18 to TRBJ1-1, with D uncertain. V lost 5 bases, J lost 0 bases, and 10 bases lay in between. The CDR3 covers 14 residues. Looked up from germline, CDR1 is KGHSH and CDR2 is LQKENI. DNA of the CDR3: TGTGCCAGCTCAGGCGGGGTCATGAACACTGAAGCTTTCTTT. Protein sequence: CASSGGVMNTEAFF.

The chain carries TRBV10-3 and TRBJ1-1; the D is unclear. This CDR3 region has 14 residues. Germline V gene lookup returns CDR1 ENHRY and CDR2 SYGVKD. With 3 bases removed from V and 0 bases from J, the gap between germline ends came to 8 bases. CDR3 in amino acids: CAISEGEMNTEAFF. The DNA for the CDR3 is TGTGCCATCAGTGAAGGAGAGATGAACACTGAAGCTTTCTTT.

The V call is TRBV11-2, the J call TRBJ2-1; 8 bases align to TRBD1. J gave up 8 bases and V 5 bases, and 5 bases lay outside the gene matches. The length of the CDR3 is 13 residues. Germline-derived CDR1 and CDR2 are SGHAT and FQNNGV. CDR3 sequence (DNA): TGTGCCAGCAGCCGGACAGGGTGGGATGAGCAGTTCTTC. It codes for CASSRTGWDEQFF.

In DNA form, the CDR3 reads TGCGCCAGCAGCCAAGAGGGACAGTACACAGATACGCAGTATTTT. It translates to CASSQEGQYTDTQYF. The V gene is TRBV4-1, the J gene TRBJ2-3; 7 bases match TRBD1. Trimming at V came to 0 bases and at J to 2 bases, leaving 2 bases not matched to a gene. Germline loops: CDR1 MGHRA, CDR2 YSYEKL. The CDR3 length is 15 residues.

V gene TRBV7-7 combines with J gene TRBJ1-1, with D perhaps matching TRBD1 (5 bases). The CDR3 is 15 amino acids. V was shortened by 5 bases and J by 0 bases, with 13 bases between the two germline ends. Germline V CDR1 and CDR2: SSHAT, FNYEAQ (reference sequence). The CDR3 DNA follows: TGTGCCAGCAGCCCCCCCCAGGGTATGAACACTGAAGCTTTCTTT. Translated, it gives CASSPPQGMNTEAFF.

The J gene is TRBJ2-3, the V gene TRBV2; tentatively, D is TRBD1 (5 bases). The CDR3 loop spans 14 amino acids. The germline V gene encodes CDR1 SNHLY and CDR2 FYNNEI. The V gene lost 6 bases and the J gene lost 5 bases, with 15 bases spanning the gap. DNA for the CDR3: TGTGCCAGCAGGCCCAGACAAGGGGTAGATACGCAGTATTTT. Protein product: CASRPRQGVDTQYF.

This chain links TRBV5-8 with TRBJ1-2, with TRBD1 identical over 7 bases. The germline V gene has CDR1 SGHTS and CDR2 YDEGEE. The CDR3 sequence is 15 residues long. V lost 1 base, J lost 3 bases, and 6 bases stayed unmatched. The CDR3 DNA follows: TGTGCCAGCAGCTTGAGAGGGGGCGTCGACTATGGCTACACCTTC. Amino acids: CASSLRGGVDYGYTF.

The CDR3 is CASSPETGAKYEQYF. CDR3 nucleotides: TGTGCCAGCAGCCCGGAGACAGGGGCGAAATACGAGCAGTACTTC. The chain links TRBV7-9 to TRBJ2-7; TRBD1 agrees at 8 bases. V dropped 5 bases and J dropped 4; count of bases not matched to a gene: 10. The germline gives CDR1 SEHNR, CDR2 FQNEAQ (reference sequence). CDR3 length: 15 amino acids.

The chain employs TRBV6-5 and TRBJ2-1; TRBD2 matches 7 bases. The CDR3 contains 13 residues. Germline V gene lookup returns CDR1 MNHEY and CDR2 SVGAGI. V lost 8 bases to trimming and J lost 7 bases; unmatched junction nucleotides: 8. The CDR3, as DNA: TGTGCCAGCTGGCCGGGAGGTTGGAATGAGCAGTTCTTC. It encodes CASWPGGWNEQFF.

The J gene is TRBJ2-5, the V gene TRBV30; D gene unclear. Germline assignment: CDR1 GTSNPN and CDR2 SVGIG (reference sequence). CDR3 length equals 12 residues. The V end was cut by 5 bases, the J end by 4 bases, with 11 bases between. This CDR3 is CAWDQTGETQYF. As DNA, the CDR3 is TGTGCCTGGGATCAGACGGGAGAGACCCAGTACTTC.

The chain combines TRBV4-2 with TRBJ1-1; D is unresolved. Per germline, CDR1 LGHNA and CDR2 YNFKEQ. The CDR3 contains 15 residues. Trimming took 4 bases from V and 1 from J, leaving 13 bases between them. The CDR3 spells CASSPGPTSNTEAFF. CDR3 nucleotides: TGTGCCAGCAGCCCCGGTCCGACATCGAACACTGAAGCTTTCTTT.

In its sample, this clone is medium-sized. This chain uses TRBV2 with TRBJ1-5, with D perhaps TRBD1 (6 bases). CDR3 length: 15 amino acids. V was trimmed by 6 bases and J by 5 bases, leaving 17 bases between them. Per germline, CDR1 SNHLY and CDR2 FYNNEI. As DNA, the CDR3 is TGTGCCAGCAGAGGAATTACAGGGAAGGATCAGCCCCAGCATTTT. Translating gives CASRGITGKDQPQHF.

The gene calls are TRBV7-9 and TRBJ2-5; possible D gene TRBD1, 5 bases. Trimming left V 8 bases short and J 5 bases short, with 18 bases between. The CDR3 is 14 residues long. Germline V lookup: CDR1 SEHNR, CDR2 FQNEAQ (reference sequence). The CDR3 nucleotides are TGTGCCAGCTCACTCCAAGGGGCCAGGGAGACCCAGTACTTC. Encoded protein: CASSLQGARETQYF.

The table lists this clone with a few counts. The chain employs TRBV19 and TRBJ2-2; 10 bases fit TRBD1. Germline V gene sequence: CDR1 LNHDA, CDR2 SQIVND (reference sequence). This CDR3 region has 14 residues. V was clipped by 6 bases and J by 6 bases; unmatched bases: 4. CDR3 sequence (DNA): TGTGCCAGTAGAGGGACAGGGGTCGCCGGGGAGCTGTTTTTT. This codes for CASRGTGVAGELFF.

Written as DNA, the CDR3 is TGTGCCAGCAGCCGGACTAGCGGGACTTGGGATGAGCAGTTCTTC. Translated, it gives CASSRTSGTWDEQFF. J is TRBJ2-1 and V is TRBV4-2; 12 positions match TRBD2. The junction had 6 bases not matched to a gene; V was cut back by 4 bases and J by 8 bases. Germline lookup yields CDR1 LGHNA and CDR2 YNFKEQ. The CDR3 covers 15 residues.

The chain recombines TRBV6-1 with TRBJ2-5; D perhaps matches TRBD2 (5 bases). The CDR3 totals 12 residues. Germline V gene lookup returns CDR1 MNHNS and CDR2 SASEGT. Trimming removed 1 base from V and 9 bases from J, with 9 bases in between. CDR3 sequence (DNA): TGTGCCAGCAGTGAAGGTGGGAGAGCCCAGTACTTC. Amino acids: CASSEGGRAQYF.